This T cell receptor (beta chain) was obtained from a study of Ad26.COV2.S vaccination and SARS-CoV-2 variants. Study-level background: Doses of Ad26.COV2.S were injected into muscle once or twice, 56 days apart.

Treatment of the sample: about 20 received Ad26.COV2.S at low or high dose, single or two shots; about 5 received placebo; per-sample allocation not given. Repertoires come from day 63 after the first vaccine or placebo injection. Assay used: immunoSEQ multiplex PCR; TCRdb lists only in-frame clones, some missing. The sample contains about 280,000 clones, about 90% of which appear only once. CDR3 size: 14 residues. V was cut by 3 bases and J by 6 bases, with 14 bases left in between. Germline values: CDR1 LGHDT, CDR2 YNNKEL (reference sequence). The sequence derives from a person aged 18-65 years who received the Ad26.COV2.S COVID-19 vaccine or a placebo. The V and J genes are TRBV3-1 (or the pseudogene TRBV3-2) and TRBJ1-1; possibly TRBD1 for D (5 bases). The sample here was peripheral blood, taken in a trial of Ad26.COV2.S vaccine versus placebo. CDR3 DNA: TGTGCCAGCAGCCACAACGCGGGGGTCCCTGAAGCTTTCTTT. This sequence encodes CASSHNAGVPEAFF.